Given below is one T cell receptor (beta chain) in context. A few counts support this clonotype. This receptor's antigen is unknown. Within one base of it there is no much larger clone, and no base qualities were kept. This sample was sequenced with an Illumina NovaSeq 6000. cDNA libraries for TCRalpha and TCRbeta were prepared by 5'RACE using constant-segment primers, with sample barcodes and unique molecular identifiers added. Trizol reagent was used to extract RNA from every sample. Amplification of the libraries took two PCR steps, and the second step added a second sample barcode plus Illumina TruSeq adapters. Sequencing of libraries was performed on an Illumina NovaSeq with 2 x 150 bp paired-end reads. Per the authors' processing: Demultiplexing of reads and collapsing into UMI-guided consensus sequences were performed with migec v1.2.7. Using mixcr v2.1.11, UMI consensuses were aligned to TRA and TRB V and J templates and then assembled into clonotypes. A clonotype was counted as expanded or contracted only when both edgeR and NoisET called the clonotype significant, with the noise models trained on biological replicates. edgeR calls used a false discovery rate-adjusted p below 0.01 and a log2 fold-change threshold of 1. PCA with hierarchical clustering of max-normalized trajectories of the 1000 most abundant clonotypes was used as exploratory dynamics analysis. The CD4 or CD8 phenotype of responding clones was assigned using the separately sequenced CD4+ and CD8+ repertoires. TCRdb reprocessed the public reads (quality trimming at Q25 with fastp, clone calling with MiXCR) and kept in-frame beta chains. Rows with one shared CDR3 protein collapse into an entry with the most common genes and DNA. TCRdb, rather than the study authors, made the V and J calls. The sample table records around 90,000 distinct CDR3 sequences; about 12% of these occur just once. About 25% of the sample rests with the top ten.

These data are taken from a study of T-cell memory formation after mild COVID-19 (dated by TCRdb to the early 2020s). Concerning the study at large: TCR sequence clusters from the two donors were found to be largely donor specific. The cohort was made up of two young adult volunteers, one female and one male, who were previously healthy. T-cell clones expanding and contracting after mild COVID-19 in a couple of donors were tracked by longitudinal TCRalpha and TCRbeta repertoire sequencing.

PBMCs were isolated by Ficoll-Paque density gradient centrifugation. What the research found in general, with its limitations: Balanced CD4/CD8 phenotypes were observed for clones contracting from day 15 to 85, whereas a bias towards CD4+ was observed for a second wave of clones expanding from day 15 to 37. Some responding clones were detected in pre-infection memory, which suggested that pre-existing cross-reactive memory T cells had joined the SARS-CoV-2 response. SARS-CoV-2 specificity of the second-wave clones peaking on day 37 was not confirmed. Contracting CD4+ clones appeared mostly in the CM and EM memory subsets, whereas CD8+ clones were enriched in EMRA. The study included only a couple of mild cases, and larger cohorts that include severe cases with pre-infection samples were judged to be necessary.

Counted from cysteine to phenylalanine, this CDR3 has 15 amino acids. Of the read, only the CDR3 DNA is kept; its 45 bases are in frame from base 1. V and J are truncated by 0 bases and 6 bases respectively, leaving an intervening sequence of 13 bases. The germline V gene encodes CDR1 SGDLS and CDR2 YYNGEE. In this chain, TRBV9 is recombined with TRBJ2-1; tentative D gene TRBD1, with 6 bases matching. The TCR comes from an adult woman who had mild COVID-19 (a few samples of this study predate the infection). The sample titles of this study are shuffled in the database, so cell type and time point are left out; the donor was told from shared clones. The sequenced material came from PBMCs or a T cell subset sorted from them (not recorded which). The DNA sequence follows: TGTGCCAGCAGCGTAGGCCAGGGGATGGCCAATGAGCAGTTCTTC. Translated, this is CASSVGQGMANEQFF.